The clone carrying this TCR beta chain has more than one count but fewer than ten. Its target is not known. V was trimmed by 6 bases and J by 6 bases, leaving 15 bases between them. The CDR3 length is 14 residues. CDR1 and CDR2 (germline): LGHNT, FRNRAP. This specimen comes from a study of shared clonotypes between healthy human individuals. Assay execution proceeded at the deep level. In the source study's methods: ImmunoSEQ junction-only sequences lacked quality scores, so their filtering differed. Profiled with immunoSEQ multiplex PCR; TCRdb holds only in-frame clones, not every one. V and J calls and clone size are those listed in that table; D and trimming were worked out from the DNA. The top ten clones hold approximately 1.7% of a sample with 780,000 or so clones, roughly 72% of them seen once. The authors divided CD4+ cells into CD45RA+ naive and CD45RA-negative memory subsets. Study-wide points: With several donors compared, 4% to 5% of naive CD4 clonotypes were shared.

Sample: memory CD4+ T cells sorted from blood. Stated subset: CD45RA-negative fraction. The chain links TRBV12-5 to TRBJ2-1; D not certain. This TCR was recovered from a woman in her twenties or thirties in good health. DNA for the CDR3: TGTGCTAGTGGACTTAATTCGGTCTCCAATGAGCAGTTCTTC. Translation gives CASGLNSVSNEQFF.